What follows is one T cell receptor beta chain and its context. Its antigen is unidentified. This record comes from a study of CD8+CD57+ T cells in acquired aplastic anemia. Study at large: Each DNA sample taken from sorted CD4+ and CD8+ cells came to 3.2 ug on average. Some 11 million reads, on average, were obtained for CD4+ cells from healthy donors. General study findings and limits: Patients and controls had CD8+ Simpson's diversity values that were not significantly distinct.

Germline V gene data show CDR1 as SGHDN and CDR2 as FVKESK. CDR3 size: 18 residues. The V and J ends lost 5 bases and 0 bases respectively, with 22 bases between them. TCR beta VDJ and CDR3 were profiled, and genomic DNA was the template. Via MiXCR, TCRdb re-called the reads, giving one row per CDR3 protein. The data contain 400,000 to 500,000 distinct CDR3 sequences, 55% to 70% of them singletons. This sequence joins TRBV14 and TRBJ1-1; D remains ambiguous. The sequence derives from a human donor in good health, serving as a control. The sequencing sample was made of sorted CD4+, CD8+, or CD8+CD57+ T cells (not recorded which) from PBMCs. The CDR3 DNA is TGTGCCAGCAGCTTAGATCTTGACCGGCCGGGAATGAACACTGAAGCTTTCTTT. Amino acids: CASSLDLDRPGMNTEAFF.